The 14 T cell receptor beta chains below all came from one sample that was sequenced in a study of cytomegalovirus exposure and HLA in healthy donors. The PCR had 60 Vbeta and 13 Jbeta primers. The protocol was immunoSEQ multiplex PCR, while the TCRdb copy is restricted to in-frame clones and leaves out a portion. Here the sample spans 140,000 to 150,000 clones, roughly 79% being singletons. Sequenced sample: PBMCs. All receptors derive from a woman aged 60-70 years in good health and CMV-seropositive.

The chain has TRBV27 and TRBJ2-7; 7 nucleotides line up with TRBD1. The trim removed 3 bases at V and 2 bases at J, leaving 4 bases unmatched. Looked up from germline, CDR1 is MNHEY and CDR2 is SMNVEV (reference sequence). The CDR3 is made up of 14 amino acids. The DNA of the CDR3 is TGTGCCAGCAGTTTCCTCGACAGGGCCTACGAGCAGTACTTC. As protein: CASSFLDRAYEQYF.

V is TRBV7-9 and J is TRBJ2-5; TRBD2 matches at 15 bases. Germline CDR1 reads SEHNR; CDR2 reads FQNEAQ (reference sequence). This CDR3 is built from 15 residues. The trim removed 5 bases at V and 5 bases at J, leaving 3 bases unmatched. The CDR3 region is CASSAGLAGGETQYF. CDR3 DNA sequence: TGTGCCAGCAGCGCTGGACTAGCGGGAGGGGAGACCCAGTACTTC.

J is TRBJ2-7 and V is TRBV27; TRBD2 agrees at 8 bases. The CDR3 covers 13 residues. The trim removed 4 bases at V and 4 bases at J, leaving 3 bases unmatched. Germline V gene data show CDR1 as MNHEY and CDR2 as SMNVEV (reference sequence). The CDR3 nucleotides are TGTGCCAGCAGTTGGACTAGCAGATACGAGCAGTACTTC. Its translation: CASSWTSRYEQYF.

In this sample, this clone turned up a few times. The chain combines TRBV29-1 with TRBJ2-1; 12 bases agree with TRBD2. Unmatched junction bases numbered 8, after V lost 5 bases and J lost 3 bases. The germline CDR1 and CDR2 sequences are SQVTM and ANQGSEA. CDR3 length equals 16 residues. The CDR3 sequence: CSVQLAGGAIYNEQFF. CDR3 nucleotide sequence: TGCAGCGTTCAACTAGCGGGAGGAGCGATCTACAATGAGCAGTTCTTC.

CDR3 region: CASSPMDRAGTGELFF. The CDR3 region has the DNA TGCGCCAGCAGCCCCATGGACAGGGCGGGGACCGGGGAGCTGTTTTTT. This chain uses TRBV5-1 with TRBJ2-2; 8 bases are a match to TRBD1. This CDR3 spans 16 amino acids. The germline V gene has CDR1 SGHRS and CDR2 YFSETQ. The V gene end was trimmed by 4 bases and the J gene end by 5 bases; junction bases not matched to a gene: 10.

The V call is TRBV27, the J call TRBJ2-7; 11 nucleotides line up with TRBD1. Germline lookup yields CDR1 MNHEY and CDR2 SMNVEV (reference sequence). The V segment lost 8 bases and the J segment 1 base; nucleotides outside the gene matches: 7. This CDR3 contains 15 residues. The CDR3 DNA follows: TGTGCCAGCCGAGTTGGGACAGGGGGTTCCTACGAGCAGTACTTC. Protein: CASRVGTGGSYEQYF.

The CDR3 coding sequence is TGTGCCAGCCGCAGACTAGCGGGAGTCCTTCGGTCCTACAATGAGCAGTTCTTC. Translating gives CASRRLAGVLRSYNEQFF. V gene TRBV28 combines with J gene TRBJ2-1; 12 nucleotides agree with TRBD2. The CDR3 sequence is 18 residues long. Trimming cost V 8 bases and J 1 base; bases outside gene matches: 12. CDR1 is MDHEN, CDR2 SYDVKM, per germline.

CDR3 DNA sequence: TGTGCCAGCAGCCAGATTTTTGGGACAGGGACCGCCTACGAGCAGTACTTC. Protein: CASSQIFGTGTAYEQYF. The chain joins TRBV14 to TRBJ2-7; 9 nucleotides agree with TRBD1. The CDR3 runs to 17 residues. J was trimmed by 2 bases and V by 3 bases; bases with no gene match: 11. Germline V CDR1 and CDR2: SGHDN, FVKESK.

The chain employs TRBV5-1 and TRBJ2-7; TRBD2 agrees at 8 bases. CDR3 length equals 13 residues. Germline V gene sequence: CDR1 SGHRS, CDR2 YFSETQ. V gave up 5 bases and J gave up 2 bases; unmatched junction bases: 3. The chain's CDR3 is CASRGLGPYEQYF. In DNA form, the CDR3 reads TGCGCCAGCAGGGGACTAGGTCCCTACGAGCAGTACTTC.

This sequence joins TRBV11-3 and TRBJ2-7; possible D gene TRBD1, 5 bases. Trimming stripped 5 bases from V and 0 bases from J, with 20 bases between. The CDR3 is 17 residues long. Germline lookup yields CDR1 SGHNT and CDR2 YENEEA. CDR3 nucleotides: TGTGCCAGCAGCCCCGGACAAGTTGAACTCCTCTCCTACGAGCAGTACTTC. Translating it yields CASSPGQVELLSYEQYF.

The count of this clone is one. The V gene is TRBV4-3, the J gene TRBJ1-2; D not certain. This CDR3 region has 14 residues. Trimming took 5 bases from V and 2 from J, leaving 12 bases between them. Germline values: CDR1 LGHNA, CDR2 YSLEER. The CDR3 region is CASSEVPGNYGYTF. Written as DNA, the CDR3 is TGCGCCAGCAGCGAGGTTCCGGGGAACTATGGCTACACCTTC.

CDR3 region: CSVDRGQSPQYF. In nucleotides, the CDR3 is TGCAGCGTGGACAGGGGCCAGAGTCCGCAGTATTTT. The chain combines TRBV29-1 with TRBJ2-3; 9 bases agree with TRBD1. CDR3 length: 12 amino acids. Trimming at V came to 6 bases and at J to 10 bases, leaving 8 bases not matched to a gene. Per germline, CDR1 SQVTM and CDR2 ANQGSEA.

The V gene is TRBV18, the J gene TRBJ2-7, with TRBD2 identical over 8 bases. CDR3 length equals 15 residues. V was clipped by 6 bases and J by 2 bases; unmatched bases: 9. Germline V gene data show CDR1 as KGHSH and CDR2 as LQKENI. In DNA form, the CDR3 reads TGTGCCAGCTCCCATTCTTCGGGACTAGCCTACGAGCAGTACTTC. It is translated as CASSHSSGLAYEQYF. The whole variable domain, filled in from reference TRBV18 and TRBJ2-7, reads NAGVMQNPRHLVRRRGQEARLRCSPMKGHSHVYWYRQLPEEGLKFMVYLQKENIIDESGMPKERFSAEFPKEGPSILRIQQVVRGDSAAYFCASSHSSGLAYEQYFGPGTRLTVT.

The gene calls are TRBV27 and TRBJ2-7, with 9 nucleotides matching TRBD2. Trimming took 8 bases from V and 5 from J; bases not matched to a gene: 4. The CDR3 covers 12 residues. CDR1 MNHEY and CDR2 SMNVEV come from the germline V gene (reference sequence). CDR3 DNA sequence: TGTGCCAGCCCGCGGGGGGGGGACGAGCAGTACTTC. Translating it yields CASPRGGDEQYF.